This TCR beta chain was profiled in a study of blood T cell repertoires in COVID-19. Study context: Samples of COVID-19 (acute and convalescent) were obtained from the United States, Italy and Spain.

The CDR3 sequence is 16 residues long. The J segment lost 0 bases and the V segment lost 3 bases, leaving 5 bases of the junction unmatched. From germline, CDR1 is MNHNS and CDR2 SASEGT. Per the original methods: Amplification of reference gene primers provided the estimated nucleated cell counts. Clones were sequenced by immunoSEQ multiplex PCR, and TCRdb holds only the in-frame ones, with some missing. V, J and clone size were drawn from that table, and D and trimming were deduced from the DNA. The sample lists hundreds of thousands of clones; roughly 86% were seen once. The V gene is TRBV6-1, the J gene TRBJ2-1, with 7 bases fitting TRBD2. Sequenced sample: peripheral blood. The TCR comes from a woman in her 30s with COVID-19, enrolled during active disease. The DNA of the CDR3 is TGTGCCAGCAGTGACCTGGGGGGGAGCTCCTACAATGAGCAGTTCTTC. The encoded protein is CASSDLGGSSYNEQFF.